This T cell receptor beta chain was retrieved from a study of siplizumab effects on memory and regulatory T cells. Study results and limitations: The apparent diversity of naive T cells exceeded that of memory cells, and naive T cells seemed to make a major contribution to the alloresponse.

Assays examined 90,000 to 100,000 TCR templates per sample. Only in-frame clones appear in the TCRdb table, and some are missing; sequencing was by immunoSEQ multiplex PCR. The table lists tens of thousands of clones, around 96% of them singletons. This clone is a singleton in its sample. What it binds is not known. Sequencing input: naive CD8+ T cells sorted from blood. The TCR was taken from a human donor in good health.

Written as DNA, the CDR3 is TGTGCCAGCAGCGACACCCAGGGTTCCCGGGCCGCTTTCTTT. Amino acid sequence: CASSDTQGSRAAFF. J is TRBJ1-1 and V is TRBV7-6; possibly TRBD1 for D (5 bases). Germline CDR1 and CDR2: SGHVS and FNYEAQ. This CDR3 region has 14 residues. V was shortened by 5 bases and J by 11 bases, with 21 bases between the two germline ends.